Sequencing of this T cell receptor (beta chain) was carried out in a study of response to subunit inactivated influenza vaccine. This clonotype occurred a few times. What it binds is unknown. Findings of the study overall: Each seasonal influenza vaccination recruits few new T cells, the authors suggested.

TCRdb used MiXCR to reprocess the RT-PCR reads, holding one entry per CDR3 protein. The sample lists hundreds of thousands of distinct CDR3 sequences, 15% to 20% occurring once. This specimen was CD4+ T cells sorted from PBMCs, taken less than 30 months after vaccination. This clonotype originated in a man aged 50-75 years who received an inactivated influenza vaccine.

CDR3 sequence reads: CASSLSGQGKGGYTF. The CDR3 bases are TGTGCCAGCAGCCTTTCGGGACAGGGGAAGGGTGGCTACACCTTC. The V and J genes are TRBV3-1 and TRBJ1-2; 10 bases agree with TRBD1. Trimming took 4 bases from V and 7 from J; bases not matched to a gene: 9. Germline lookup yields CDR1 LGHDT and CDR2 YNNKEL (reference sequence). CDR3 length: 15 residues.